The clone carrying this T cell receptor (beta chain) is a singleton in its sample. Its matching antigen is unknown. Sample-barcoded 5' priming and a J-beta primer mix drove a second PCR of roughly 6 to 12 cycles. TCRdb independently ran MiXCR on the 5' RACE reads; one entry per CDR3 protein. The profile covers approximately 880,000 distinct CDR3 sequences, with 40% to 60% appearing a single time and under 15% taken by the ten largest. Germline V CDR1 and CDR2: KGHSH, LQKENI. Trimming removed 0 bases from V and 4 bases from J, with 15 bases in between. This CDR3 region has 16 residues. The record originates from a study of blood T cells in healthy people across ages. Findings and limits, study-wide: Naive T cell percentage by flow cytometry tracked strongly with beta diversity.

Each donor had around 11 milliliters of peripheral blood drawn. This TCR was sampled from a man aged 30-40 years in good health. The specimen sequenced was blood. The V gene is TRBV18, the J gene TRBJ1-2; D not resolved. CDR3 sequence (DNA): TGTGCCAGCTCACCACCGAGGTCGTCTAGCAGCTATGGCTACACCTTC. Translation: CASSPPRSSSSYGYTF.